This T cell receptor (beta chain) was sequenced in a study of glioma-infiltrating T cells. Study at large: WHO grade II oligodendrogliomas or astrocytomas, plus non-recurrent WHO grade IV glioblastomas, were sampled.

Germline assignment: CDR1 SNHLY and CDR2 FYNNEI. This CDR3 is built from 15 residues. Trimming took 7 bases from V and 0 from J; bases not matched to a gene: 5. Worth noting for this clonotype: Its antigen is currently unknown.

Overall study results and limits: Non-neoplastic patients had below-expected tissue-blood divergence, while all gliomas exceeded expectation. Very few CDR3 sequences were shared between tissue and blood.

The iRepertoire nested amplicon-rescue multiplex PCR amplified TCR alpha and beta CDR3s from RNA. Input was roughly 95-400 ng of tissue mRNA or PBMC total RNA. TCRdb ran MiXCR on the multiplex PCR reads and lists one entry per CDR3 protein. The sample records about 400,000 distinct CDR3 sequences, roughly 41% being singletons. This sequence was found in a human donor with low-grade glioma or glioblastoma, undergoing nonglioma brain surgery, or in good health (not recorded which). Material: glioma tissue, nonneoplastic brain tissue, or PBMCs (not recorded which). The chain uses TRBV2 and TRBJ2-3; TRBD2 matches 9 bases. The chain's CDR3 is CASTRLAVSTDTQYF. CDR3 sequence (DNA): TGTGCCAGCACCAGACTAGCGGTTAGCACAGATACGCAGTATTTT.